This T cell receptor beta chain was recovered during a study of blood T cell repertoires in COVID-19. Study-wide context: COVID-19 samples from acute and convalescent phases originated in the United States, Italy and Spain. The analysed material was cDNA or gDNA that came from T cells, B-cell-depleted T cells, or PBMCs.

Under the authors' procedure: Reference gene primer amplification in the assay estimated nucleated cell counts. Using immunoSEQ multiplex PCR, the repertoire was profiled, and TCRdb retains in-frame clones only, with some absent. The DNA was the basis for D and trimming; V, J and clone size are from that table. There are 350,000 to 400,000 clones in the sample; 80% to 90% occur only once, and about 1% lies in the top ten. Enrolled through a virtual design, the participants were between roughly 18 and 90 years of age and came from about two dozen US areas. Trimming shortened V by 5 bases and J by 1 base, and 9 bases separated the two germline ends. Germline V gene sequence: CDR1 SGHTA, CDR2 FQGNSA. This CDR3 has 13 residues.

The sequencing sample was made of PBMCs or T cells enriched from blood (not recorded which). The receptor's source is a man in his late teens or twenties who had recovered from COVID-19. The chain recombines TRBV7-2 with TRBJ2-7; D unresolved. As DNA, the CDR3 is TGTGCCAGCAGCACGCGTAATTCCTACGAGCAGTACTTC. Residues: CASSTRNSYEQYF.